The 18 T cell receptor beta chains presented below share a single source sample, sequenced in a study of control samples from healthy donors and cancer patients. The repertoire was sequenced with immunoSEQ multiplex PCR; TCRdb's copy has only in-frame clones and lacks some. The table includes 25,000 to 30,000 clones, approximately 85% detected once. Source material: PBMCs. The receptor source for this set is a woman aged 60 to 75 with head and neck cancer.

The chain is built from TRBV18 and TRBJ1-1; TRBD1 is a possible D gene (5 bases). V was shortened by 2 bases and J by 1 base, with 5 bases between the two germline ends. The CDR3 length is 13 residues. CDR1 and CDR2 (germline): KGHSH, LQKENI. Written as DNA, the CDR3 is TGTGCCAGCTCACCAGGGGGGAACACTGAAGCTTTCTTT. As protein: CASSPGGNTEAFF.

This chain joins TRBV6-2 or TRBV6-3 and TRBJ2-1; 15 nucleotides align to TRBD2. The CDR3 covers 18 residues. Losses at the gene ends were 4 bases for V and 0 bases for J; bases not matched to a gene: 4. Per germline, CDR1 MNHEY and CDR2 SVGEGT. CDR3 coding DNA: TGTGCCAGCAGTTGGGGGACTAGCGGGGGGTCCTCCTACAATGAGCAGTTCTTC. It specifies CASSWGTSGGSSYNEQFF.

This chain connects TRBV4-2 to TRBJ2-1; D remains ambiguous. The V gene's germline CDR1 is LGHNA and CDR2 YNFKEQ. This CDR3 has 12 amino acids. Deletions cut 5 bases from V and 5 bases from J, with 7 bases between. Here the CDR3 DNA reads TGTGCCAGCAGCTACGGAGACAATGAGCAGTTCTTC. It codes for CASSYGDNEQFF.

This chain connects TRBV7-2 to TRBJ1-2; D is uncertain. The CDR3 has 16 residues. From germline, CDR1 is SGHTA and CDR2 FQGNSA. Between the trimmed V and J ends, which lost 5 bases and 2 bases, there was a span of 18 bases. The CDR3 loop is CASSRQEHLANYGYTF. The CDR3 DNA reads as TGTGCCAGCAGCCGCCAGGAACACCTAGCAAACTATGGCTACACCTTC.

The CDR3 DNA follows: TGTGCCAGCAGTAATCGCCCTGAGCAGTTCTTC. Translated, it gives CASSNRPEQFF. This chain connects TRBV7-9 to TRBJ2-1, with unresolved D. V was pared by 6 bases and J by 9 bases, with 9 bases between. The germline V gene has CDR1 SEHNR and CDR2 FQNEAQ (reference sequence). The CDR3 extends over 11 amino acids. Supplemented by reference TRBV7-9 and TRBJ2-1, the full variable domain reads DTGVSQNPRHKITKRGQNVTFRCDPISEHNRLYWYRQTLGQGPEFLTYFQNEAQLEKSRLLSDRFSAERPKGSFSTLEIQRTEQGDSAMYLCASSNRPEQFFGPGTRLTVL.

Only one count was recorded for this clone. The chain uses TRBV4-1 and TRBJ1-1, with 8 positions matching TRBD1. Germline values: CDR1 MGHRA, CDR2 YSYEKL. Trimming cost V 4 bases and J 5 bases; bases outside gene matches: 15. CDR3 length: 17 amino acids. The CDR3 DNA sequence: TGCGCCAGCAGCCCACTCGCAACGACAGGGGAAGGAACTGAAGCTTTCTTT. Translated: CASSPLATTGEGTEAFF.

The J gene is TRBJ2-7, the V gene TRBV11-2; perhaps TRBD2 as D (5 bases). The CDR3 spans 12 residues. CDR1 is SGHAT and CDR2 is FQNNGV in the germline V gene. V was trimmed by 4 bases and J by 9 bases, leaving 13 bases between them. The CDR3 here is CASSSSSRLQYF. The CDR3 bases are TGTGCCAGCAGCTCCTCTAGCAGGCTGCAGTACTTC.

Only a few counts were recorded for this clone. The chain is built from TRBV6-4 and TRBJ2-1, with TRBD2 matching 7 bases. The V segment lost 4 bases and the J segment 0 bases; nucleotides outside the gene matches: 0. In germline, CDR1 is MRHNA, CDR2 SNTAGT. The CDR3 totals 14 residues. Here the CDR3 reads CASSGGSSYNEQFF. The DNA of the CDR3 is TGTGCCAGCAGTGGCGGGAGCTCCTACAATGAGCAGTTCTTC.

The chain joins TRBV27 to TRBJ2-5; 11 bases match TRBD1. V shed 4 bases and J 5 bases; nucleotides not matched to a gene: 0. Germline CDR1 reads MNHEY; CDR2 reads SMNVEV (reference sequence). The CDR3 totals 13 residues. CDR3 residues: CASSWTGGETQYF. CDR3 DNA sequence: TGTGCCAGCAGTTGGACAGGGGGCGAGACCCAGTACTTC.

The chain is built from TRBV5-1 and TRBJ2-2; TRBD1 aligns across 11 bases. The CDR3 sequence is 16 residues long. Germline V gives CDR1 SGHRS, CDR2 YFSETQ. Unmatched junction bases numbered 9, after V lost 4 bases and J lost 7 bases. CDR3 region: CASSPGQGASGGELFF. The CDR3 nucleotides are TGCGCCAGCAGCCCCGGACAGGGGGCAAGTGGCGGGGAGCTGTTTTTT.

This chain links TRBV4-1 with TRBJ1-2; D may be TRBD1 (5 bases). CDR3 length: 14 amino acids. V was shortened by 4 bases and J by 4 bases, with 13 bases between the two germline ends. CDR1 is MGHRA, CDR2 YSYEKL, per germline. In DNA form, the CDR3 reads TGCGCCAGCAGCCTCCCGGGAGGGACCTATGGCTACACCTTC. This translates into CASSLPGGTYGYTF.

The chain has TRBV5-8 and TRBJ2-6, with D hard to call. In germline, CDR1 is SGHTS, CDR2 YDEGEE. V lost 0 bases, J lost 0 bases, and 13 bases lay in between. The CDR3 runs 18 residues. The CDR3 spells CASSLGLAGASGANVLTF. CDR3 nucleotides: TGTGCCAGCAGCTTGGGGTTGGCAGGTGCCTCTGGGGCCAACGTCCTGACTTTC.

The chain carries TRBV19 and TRBJ2-5; 7 nucleotides match TRBD1. CDR3 size: 16 residues. With V trimmed by 3 bases and J by 5 bases, 12 bases remained unmatched. Germline-derived CDR1 and CDR2 are LNHDA and SQIVND (reference sequence). The DNA for the CDR3 is TGTGCCAGTAGTATTTCCGGTGGGGACAGTGGGGAGACCCAGTACTTC. Its translation: CASSISGGDSGETQYF. Full variable domain (remainder filled in from reference TRBV19 and TRBJ2-5): DGGITQSPKYLFRKEGQNVTLSCEQNLNHDAMYWYRQDPGQGLRLIYYSQIVNDFQKGDIAEGYSVSREKKESFPLTVTSAQKNPTAFYLCASSISGGDSGETQYFGPGTRLLVL.

The chain recombines TRBV6-1 with TRBJ1-1; D gene unclear. The V gene's germline CDR1 is MNHNS and CDR2 SASEGT. Trimming removed 1 base at V and 3 bases at J, with 6 bases between. The CDR3 sequence is 13 residues long. CDR3 region: CASSEVIDTEAFF. The CDR3, as DNA: TGTGCCAGCAGTGAAGTCATAGACACTGAAGCTTTCTTT.

This clone has just one count. The chain uses TRBV9 and TRBJ2-1; 9 bases map to TRBD2. J lost 7 bases, V lost 2 bases, and 10 bases had no gene match. The germline CDR1 and CDR2 sequences are SGDLS and YYNGEE. The CDR3 is made up of 16 amino acids. The CDR3 coding sequence is TGTGCCAGCAGCGTTTCTAGCGGGAACGGGAGGAATGAGCAGTTCTTC. Residues: CASSVSSGNGRNEQFF. Full variable domain (remainder filled in from reference TRBV9 and TRBJ2-1): DSGVTQTPKHLITATGQRVTLRCSPRSGDLSVYWYQQSLDQGLQFLIQYYNGEERAKGNILERFSAQQFPDLHSELNLSSLELGDSALYFCASSVSSGNGRNEQFFGPGTRLTVL.

The chain couples TRBV6-1 to TRBJ1-1; TRBD1 is a possible D gene (6 bases). V was clipped by 0 bases and J by 4 bases, with 9 bases between them. CDR3 size: 14 residues. Germline V gene lookup returns CDR1 MNHNS and CDR2 SASEGT. The CDR3 protein is CASSEATGRTEAFF. The CDR3 DNA sequence: TGTGCCAGCAGTGAAGCCACAGGGCGCACTGAAGCTTTCTTT.

The V gene is TRBV19, the J gene TRBJ2-5; D not certain. Germline V gene sequence: CDR1 LNHDA, CDR2 SQIVND (reference sequence). V was shortened by 1 base and J by 4 bases, with 4 bases between the two germline ends. The CDR3 runs to 12 residues. For the CDR3, the DNA is TGTGCCAGTAGTATAGCGGGAGAGACCCAGTACTTC. As protein: CASSIAGETQYF. Variable domain in full (rest from reference TRBV19 and TRBJ2-5): DGGITQSPKYLFRKEGQNVTLSCEQNLNHDAMYWYRQDPGQGLRLIYYSQIVNDFQKGDIAEGYSVSREKKESFPLTVTSAQKNPTAFYLCASSIAGETQYFGPGTRLLVL.

This clone has a handful of counts. The chain links TRBV19 to TRBJ1-1, with D uncertain. The CDR3 runs 14 residues. Trimming shortened V by 5 bases and J by 3 bases, and 13 bases separated the two germline ends. The germline CDR1 and CDR2 sequences are LNHDA and SQIVND (reference sequence). The CDR3 nucleotides are TGTGCCAGTAGTTCGGCAGACGACTACACTGAAGCTTTCTTT. It yields the protein CASSSADDYTEAFF.